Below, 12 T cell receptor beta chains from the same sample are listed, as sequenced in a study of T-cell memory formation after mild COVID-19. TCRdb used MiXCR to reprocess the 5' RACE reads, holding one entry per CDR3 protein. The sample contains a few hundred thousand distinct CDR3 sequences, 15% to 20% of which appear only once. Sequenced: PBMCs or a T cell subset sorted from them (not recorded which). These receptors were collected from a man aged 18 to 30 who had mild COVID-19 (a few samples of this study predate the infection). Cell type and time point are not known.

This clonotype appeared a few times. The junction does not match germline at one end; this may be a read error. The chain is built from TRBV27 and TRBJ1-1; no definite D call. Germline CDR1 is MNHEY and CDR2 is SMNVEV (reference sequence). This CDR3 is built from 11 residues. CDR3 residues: CASRFEAEAFF. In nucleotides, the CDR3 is TGTGCCAGCCGTTTCGAGGCGGAAGCTTTCTTT.

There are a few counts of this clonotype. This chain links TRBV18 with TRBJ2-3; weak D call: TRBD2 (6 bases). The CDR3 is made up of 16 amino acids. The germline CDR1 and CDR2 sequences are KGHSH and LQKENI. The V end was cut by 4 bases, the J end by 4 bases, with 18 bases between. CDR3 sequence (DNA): TGTGCCAGCTCACGAGACCCAACATCTAGCGCAGATACGCAGTATTTT. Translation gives CASSRDPTSSADTQYF.

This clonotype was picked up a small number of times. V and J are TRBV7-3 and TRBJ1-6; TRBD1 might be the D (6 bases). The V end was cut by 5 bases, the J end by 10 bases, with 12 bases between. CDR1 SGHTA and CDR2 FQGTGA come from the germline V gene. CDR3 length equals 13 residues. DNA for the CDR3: TGTGCCAGCAGCGCCCTACAGGGCTCACCCCTCCACTTT. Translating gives CASSALQGSPLHF. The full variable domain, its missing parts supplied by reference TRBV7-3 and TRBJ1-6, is GAGVSQTPSNKVTEKGKYVELRCDPISGHTALYWYRQSLGQGPEFLIYFQGTGAADDSGLPNDRFFAVRPEGSVSTLKIQRTERGDSAVYLCASSALQGSPLHFGNGTRLTVT.

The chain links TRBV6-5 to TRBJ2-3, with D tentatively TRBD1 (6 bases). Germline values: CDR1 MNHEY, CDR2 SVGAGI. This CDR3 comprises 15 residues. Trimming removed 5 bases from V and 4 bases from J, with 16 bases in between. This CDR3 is CASSRYRVTSDTQYF. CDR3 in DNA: TGTGCCAGCAGTAGGTACAGGGTTACCTCAGATACGCAGTATTTT.

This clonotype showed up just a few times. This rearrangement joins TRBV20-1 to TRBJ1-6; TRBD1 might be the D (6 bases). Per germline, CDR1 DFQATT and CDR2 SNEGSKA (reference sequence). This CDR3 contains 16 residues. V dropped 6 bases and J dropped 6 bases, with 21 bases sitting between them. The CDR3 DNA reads TGCAGTGCAGCGAGAAGGGGGGTGAGTGGTAATTCACCCCTCCACTTT. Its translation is CSAARRGVSGNSPLHF.

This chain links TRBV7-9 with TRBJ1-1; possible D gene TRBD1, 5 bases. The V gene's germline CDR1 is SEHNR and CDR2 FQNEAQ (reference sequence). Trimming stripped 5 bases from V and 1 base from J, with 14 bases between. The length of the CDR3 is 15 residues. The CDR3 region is CASSTFDSTNTEAFF. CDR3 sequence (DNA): TGTGCCAGCAGCACCTTCGACAGTACGAACACTGAAGCTTTCTTT.

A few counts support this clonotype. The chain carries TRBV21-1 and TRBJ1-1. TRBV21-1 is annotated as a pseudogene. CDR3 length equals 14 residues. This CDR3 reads CASSTQYKGTEAFF. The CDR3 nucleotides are TGTGCCAGCAGCACTCAGTACAAGGGCACTGAAGCTTTCTTT.

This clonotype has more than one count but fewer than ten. This chain's CDR3 is CASSPNLRGREYF. The CDR3 DNA reads as TGTGCCAGCAGCCCAAACCTAAGGGGCAGGGAGTACTTC. The gene calls are TRBV6-6 and TRBJ2-5, with D possibly TRBD1 on 5 matching bases. Germline CDR1 reads MNHNY; CDR2 reads SVGAGI (reference sequence). This CDR3 has 13 residues. V lost 6 bases and J lost 12, with 20 bases in between.

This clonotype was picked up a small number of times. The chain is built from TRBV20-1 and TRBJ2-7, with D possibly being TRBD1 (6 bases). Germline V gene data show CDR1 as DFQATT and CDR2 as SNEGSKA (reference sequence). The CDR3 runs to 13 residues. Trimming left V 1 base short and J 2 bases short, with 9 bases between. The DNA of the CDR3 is TGCAGTGCTAGAGGGGACAAACCCTACGAGCAGTACTTC. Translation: CSARGDKPYEQYF.

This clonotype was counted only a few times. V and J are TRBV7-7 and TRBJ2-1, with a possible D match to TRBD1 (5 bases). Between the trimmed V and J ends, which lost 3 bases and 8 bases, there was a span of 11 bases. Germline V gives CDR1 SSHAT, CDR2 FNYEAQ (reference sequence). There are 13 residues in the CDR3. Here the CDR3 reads CASSLTTVDEQFF. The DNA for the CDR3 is TGTGCCAGCAGCTTGACGACAGTTGATGAGCAGTTCTTC.

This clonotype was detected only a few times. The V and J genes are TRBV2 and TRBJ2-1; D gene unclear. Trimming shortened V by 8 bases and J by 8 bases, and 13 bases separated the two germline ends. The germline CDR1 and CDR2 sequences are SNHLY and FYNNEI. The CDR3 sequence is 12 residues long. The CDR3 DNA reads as TGTGCCAGCCTTCCCCAAAGCGATGAGCAGTTCTTC. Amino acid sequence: CASLPQSDEQFF.

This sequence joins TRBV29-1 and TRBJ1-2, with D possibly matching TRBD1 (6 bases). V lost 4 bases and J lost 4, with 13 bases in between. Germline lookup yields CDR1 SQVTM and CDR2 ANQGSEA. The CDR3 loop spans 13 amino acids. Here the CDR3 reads CSVARTATYGYTF. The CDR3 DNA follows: TGCAGCGTTGCGAGGACAGCAACCTATGGCTACACCTTC.